The clone carrying this T cell receptor (beta chain) was counted between two and nine times. Its antigen remains unknown. The entry originates in a study of T cell responses to AZD1222 COVID-19 vaccine. Broader study findings: At baseline, seropositivity was found in only 6 or 7 AZD1222 recipients. Unmutated variant regions are reportedly targeted by nearly half of spike-specific TCRs. A rise in Spike-specific TCR breadth and depth followed two AZD1222 doses.

Some clones are missing from TCRdb's copy, which holds only in-frame ones; the method was immunoSEQ multiplex PCR. The sample lists 100,000 to 150,000 clones; around 89% were seen once. The CDR3 consists of 11 residues. Trimming took off 4 bases at V and 6 bases at J, with 9 bases between the two ends. In germline, CDR1 is GTSNPN, CDR2 SVGIG (reference sequence). The sequence was collected from an adult in good health. This rearrangement joins TRBV30 to TRBJ1-2; D not resolved. The material was peripheral blood, obtained on day 0 of AZD1222 vaccination. The CDR3: CAWKHGDGYTF. For the CDR3, the DNA is TGTGCCTGGAAGCACGGTGATGGCTACACCTTC.